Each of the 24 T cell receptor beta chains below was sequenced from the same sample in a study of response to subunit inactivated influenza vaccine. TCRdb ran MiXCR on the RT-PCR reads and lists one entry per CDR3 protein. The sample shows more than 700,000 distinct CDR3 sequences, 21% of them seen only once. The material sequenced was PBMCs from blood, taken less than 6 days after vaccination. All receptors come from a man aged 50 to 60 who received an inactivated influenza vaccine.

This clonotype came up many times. The DNA of the CDR3 is TGCAGCGTCGGACCCGTTTACGAGCAGTACTTC. Translated: CSVGPVYEQYF. This chain links TRBV29-1 with TRBJ2-7; no firm D call. The CDR3 totals 11 residues. The V end was cut by 6 bases, the J end by 4 bases, with 10 bases between. Germline CDR1 SQVTM, CDR2 ANQGSEA.

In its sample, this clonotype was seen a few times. In nucleotides, the CDR3 is TGCAGTGCTAGTAGGGCGGGGGCCACAGATACGCAGTATTTT. It codes for CSASRAGATDTQYF. J is TRBJ2-3 and V is TRBV20-1, with a weak D call TRBD2 (7 bases). Germline CDR1 DFQATT, CDR2 SNEGSKA (reference sequence). The length of the CDR3 is 14 residues. V gave up 3 bases and J gave up 2 bases, with 12 bases separating them.

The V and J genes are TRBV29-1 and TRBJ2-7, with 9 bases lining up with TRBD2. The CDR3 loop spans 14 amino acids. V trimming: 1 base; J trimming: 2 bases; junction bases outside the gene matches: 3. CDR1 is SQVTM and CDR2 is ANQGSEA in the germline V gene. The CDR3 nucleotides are TGCAGCGTTGAAGGGCTAGCGGGAACCTACGAGCAGTACTTC. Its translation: CSVEGLAGTYEQYF.

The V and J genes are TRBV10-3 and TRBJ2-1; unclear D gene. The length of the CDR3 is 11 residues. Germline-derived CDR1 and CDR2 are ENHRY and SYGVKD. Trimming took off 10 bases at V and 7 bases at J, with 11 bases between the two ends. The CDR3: CATLGTNEQFF. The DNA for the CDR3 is TGTGCCACATTGGGTACTAATGAGCAGTTCTTC.

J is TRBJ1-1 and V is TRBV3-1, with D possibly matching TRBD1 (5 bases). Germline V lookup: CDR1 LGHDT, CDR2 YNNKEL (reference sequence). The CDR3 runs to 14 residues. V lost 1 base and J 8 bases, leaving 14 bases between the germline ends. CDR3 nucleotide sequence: TGTGCCAGCAGCCAAGTCGGGGGGTCGTCCGAAGCTTTCTTT. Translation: CASSQVGGSSEAFF.

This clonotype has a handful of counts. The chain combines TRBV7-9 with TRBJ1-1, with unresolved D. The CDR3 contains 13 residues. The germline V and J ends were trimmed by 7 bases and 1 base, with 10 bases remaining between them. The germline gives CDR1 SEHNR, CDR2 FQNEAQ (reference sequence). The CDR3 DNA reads TGTGCCAGCAACGAACCCGGGAACACTGAAGCTTTCTTT. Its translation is CASNEPGNTEAFF.

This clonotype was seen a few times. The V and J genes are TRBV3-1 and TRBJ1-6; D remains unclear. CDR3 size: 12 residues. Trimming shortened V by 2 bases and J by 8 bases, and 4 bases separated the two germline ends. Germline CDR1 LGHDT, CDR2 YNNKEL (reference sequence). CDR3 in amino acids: CASSQTYSPLHF. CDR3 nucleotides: TGTGCCAGCAGCCAAACCTATTCACCCCTCCACTTT.

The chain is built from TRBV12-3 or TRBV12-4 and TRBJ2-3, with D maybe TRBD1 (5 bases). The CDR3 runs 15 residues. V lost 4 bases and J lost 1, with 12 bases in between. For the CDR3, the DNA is TGTGCCAGCAGTTCATATAAGGGGCGCACAGATACGCAGTATTTT. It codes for CASSSYKGRTDTQYF.

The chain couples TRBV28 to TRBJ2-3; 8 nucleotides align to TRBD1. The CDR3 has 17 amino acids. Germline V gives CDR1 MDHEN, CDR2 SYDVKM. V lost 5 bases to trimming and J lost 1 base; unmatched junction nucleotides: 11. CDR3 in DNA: TGTGCCAGCAGTCAAAGACAGGGGAAGTTGGGCACAGATACGCAGTATTTT. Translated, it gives CASSQRQGKLGTDTQYF.

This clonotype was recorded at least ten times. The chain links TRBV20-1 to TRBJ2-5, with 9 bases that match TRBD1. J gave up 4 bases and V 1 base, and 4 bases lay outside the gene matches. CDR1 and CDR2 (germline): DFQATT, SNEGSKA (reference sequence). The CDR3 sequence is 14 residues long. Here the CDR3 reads CSARGRGQGETQYF. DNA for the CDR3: TGCAGTGCTAGAGGAAGGGGACAGGGAGAGACCCAGTACTTC.

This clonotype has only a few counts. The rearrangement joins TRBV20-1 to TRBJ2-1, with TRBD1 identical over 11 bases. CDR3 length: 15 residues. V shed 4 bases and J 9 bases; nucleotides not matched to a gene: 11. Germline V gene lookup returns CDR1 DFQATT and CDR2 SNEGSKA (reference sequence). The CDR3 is CSATPADRGRGEQFF. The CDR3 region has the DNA TGCAGTGCTACTCCGGCGGACAGGGGGCGGGGTGAGCAGTTCTTC.

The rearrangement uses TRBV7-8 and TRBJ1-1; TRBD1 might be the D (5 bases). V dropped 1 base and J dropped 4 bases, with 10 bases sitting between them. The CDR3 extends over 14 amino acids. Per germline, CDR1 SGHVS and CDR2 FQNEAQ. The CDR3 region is CASSLGGWVTEAFF. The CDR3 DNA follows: TGTGCCAGCAGCTTAGGGGGCTGGGTCACTGAAGCTTTCTTT.

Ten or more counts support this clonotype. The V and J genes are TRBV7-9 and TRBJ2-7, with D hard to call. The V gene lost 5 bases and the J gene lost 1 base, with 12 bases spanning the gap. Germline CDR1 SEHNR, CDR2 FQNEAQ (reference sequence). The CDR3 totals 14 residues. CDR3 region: CASSPRSESYEQYF. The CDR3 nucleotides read TGTGCCAGCAGCCCACGGTCTGAGTCCTACGAGCAGTACTTC.

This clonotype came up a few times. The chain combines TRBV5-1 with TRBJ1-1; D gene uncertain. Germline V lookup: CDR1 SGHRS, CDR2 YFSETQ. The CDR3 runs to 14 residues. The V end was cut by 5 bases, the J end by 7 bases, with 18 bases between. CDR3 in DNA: TGCGCCAGCAGAGAATTCGGGCCTAATCTTGAAGCTTTCTTT. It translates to CASREFGPNLEAFF. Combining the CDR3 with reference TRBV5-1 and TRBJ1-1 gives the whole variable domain KAGVTQTPRYLIKTRGQQVTLSCSPISGHRSVSWYQQTPGQGLQFLFEYFSETQRNKGNFPGRFSGRQFSNSRSEMNVSTLELGDSALYLCASREFGPNLEAFFGQGTRLTVV.

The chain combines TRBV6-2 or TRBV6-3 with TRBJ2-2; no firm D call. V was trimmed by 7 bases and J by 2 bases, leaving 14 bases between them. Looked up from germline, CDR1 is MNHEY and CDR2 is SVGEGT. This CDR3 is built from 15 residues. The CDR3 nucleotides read TGTGCCAGCAACGAGGCCTTTCCTAACACCGGGGAGCTGTTTTTT. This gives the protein CASNEAFPNTGELFF.

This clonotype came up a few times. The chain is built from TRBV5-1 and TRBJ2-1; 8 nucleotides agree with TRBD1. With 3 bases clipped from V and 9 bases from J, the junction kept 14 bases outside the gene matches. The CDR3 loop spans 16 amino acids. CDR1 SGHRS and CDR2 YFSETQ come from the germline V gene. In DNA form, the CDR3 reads TGCGCCAGCAGCTCGGGACCGGGACAGGTGAAAAGTGAGCAGTTCTTC. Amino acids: CASSSGPGQVKSEQFF.

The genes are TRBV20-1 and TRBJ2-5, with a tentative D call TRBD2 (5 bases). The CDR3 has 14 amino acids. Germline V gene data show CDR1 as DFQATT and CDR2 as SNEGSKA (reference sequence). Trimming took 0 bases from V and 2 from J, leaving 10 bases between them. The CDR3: CSARDPSGQETQYF. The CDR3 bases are TGCAGTGCTAGAGATCCAAGCGGACAAGAGACCCAGTACTTC.

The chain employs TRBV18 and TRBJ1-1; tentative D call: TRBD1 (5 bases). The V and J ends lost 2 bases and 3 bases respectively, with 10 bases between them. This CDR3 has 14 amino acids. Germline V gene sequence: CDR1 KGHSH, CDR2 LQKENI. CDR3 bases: TGTGCCAGCTCACCAGCACGAGGGGACACTGAAGCTTTCTTT. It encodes CASSPARGDTEAFF.

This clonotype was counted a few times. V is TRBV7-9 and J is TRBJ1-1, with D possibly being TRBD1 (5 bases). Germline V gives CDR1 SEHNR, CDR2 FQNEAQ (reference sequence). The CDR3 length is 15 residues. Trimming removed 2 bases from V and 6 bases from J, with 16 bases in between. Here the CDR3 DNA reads TGTGCCAGCAGCTTAAGGCAGGGAGGTAGCCCTGAAGCTTTCTTT. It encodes CASSLRQGGSPEAFF.

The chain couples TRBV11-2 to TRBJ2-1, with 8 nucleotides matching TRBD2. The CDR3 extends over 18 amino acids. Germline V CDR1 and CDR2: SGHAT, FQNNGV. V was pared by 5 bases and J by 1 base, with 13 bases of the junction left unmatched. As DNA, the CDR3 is TGTGCCAGCAGCGGTACTATTAGCGGGACCGGGTCCTACAATGAGCAGTTCTTC. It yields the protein CASSGTISGTGSYNEQFF.

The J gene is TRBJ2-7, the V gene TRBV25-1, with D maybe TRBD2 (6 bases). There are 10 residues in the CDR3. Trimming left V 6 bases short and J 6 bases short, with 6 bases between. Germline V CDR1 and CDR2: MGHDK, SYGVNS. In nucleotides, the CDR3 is TGTGCCAGCAGGGGGGGCGAGCAGTACTTC. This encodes CASRGGEQYF.

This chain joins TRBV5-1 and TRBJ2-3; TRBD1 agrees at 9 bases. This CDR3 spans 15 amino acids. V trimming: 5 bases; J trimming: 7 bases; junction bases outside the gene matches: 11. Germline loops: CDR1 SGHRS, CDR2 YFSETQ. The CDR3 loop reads CASRGPGQGEYTQYF. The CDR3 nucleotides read TGCGCCAGCAGGGGACCGGGACAGGGTGAATATACGCAGTATTTT. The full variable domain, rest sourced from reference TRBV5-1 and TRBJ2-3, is KAGVTQTPRYLIKTRGQQVTLSCSPISGHRSVSWYQQTPGQGLQFLFEYFSETQRNKGNFPGRFSGRQFSNSRSEMNVSTLELGDSALYLCASRGPGQGEYTQYFGPGTRLTVL.

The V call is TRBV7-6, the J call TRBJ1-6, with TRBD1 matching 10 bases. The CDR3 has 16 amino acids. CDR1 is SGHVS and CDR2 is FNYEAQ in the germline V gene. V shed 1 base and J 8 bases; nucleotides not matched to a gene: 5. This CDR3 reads CASSLVPGQGDSPLHF. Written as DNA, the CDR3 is TGTGCCAGCAGCTTAGTTCCCGGACAGGGGGATTCACCCCTCCACTTT.

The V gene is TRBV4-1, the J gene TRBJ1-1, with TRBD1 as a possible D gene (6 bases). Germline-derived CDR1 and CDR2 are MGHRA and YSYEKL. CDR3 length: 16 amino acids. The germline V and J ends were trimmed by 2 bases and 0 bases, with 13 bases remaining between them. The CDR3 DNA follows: TGCGCCAGCAGCCAACCCCCGGGACACCTGAACACTGAAGCTTTCTTT. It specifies CASSQPPGHLNTEAFF.